This TCR beta chain was retrieved from a study of OX40 agonist ivuxolimab in advanced cancers. As for the study in general: Given to patients was ivuxolimab, an agonistic anti-OX40 (CD134) antibody.

Any history of autoimmune disease or systemic immunosuppression disqualified patients. General study points: On average, CD8+ T cells had more expanded clones than CD4+.

As for this clone: Its antigen remains unknown.

Data came from immunoSEQ multiplex PCR; TCRdb stores just in-frame clones and leaves some out. The table lists over 55,000 clones, approximately 91% of them singletons. Germline lookup yields CDR1 SNHLY and CDR2 FYNNEI. The CDR3 has 15 amino acids. The V and J ends lost 6 bases and 2 bases respectively, with 13 bases between them. The sequencing here drew on CD4+ or CD8+ T cells sorted from blood, taken in a trial of the OX40 agonist ivuxolimab. The V and J genes are TRBV2 and TRBJ2-2, with D perhaps being TRBD1 or TRBD2 (5 bases each). The receptor was isolated from an adult with an advanced solid tumor such as melanoma, head and neck, liver or kidney cancer. The CDR3 here is CASRPGTLNTGELFF. DNA of the CDR3: TGTGCCAGCAGGCCCGGGACGCTAAACACCGGGGAGCTGTTTTTT.